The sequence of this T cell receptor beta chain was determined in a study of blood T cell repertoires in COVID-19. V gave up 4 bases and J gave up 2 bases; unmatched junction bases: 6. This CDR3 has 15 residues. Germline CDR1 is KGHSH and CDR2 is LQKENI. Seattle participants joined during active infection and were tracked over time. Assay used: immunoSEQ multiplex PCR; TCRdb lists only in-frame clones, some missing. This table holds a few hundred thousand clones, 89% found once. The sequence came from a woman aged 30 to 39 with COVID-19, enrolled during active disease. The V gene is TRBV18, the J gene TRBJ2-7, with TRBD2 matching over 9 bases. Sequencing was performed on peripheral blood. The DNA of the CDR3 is TGTGCCAGCTCACTGGGACTAGCCGTCGCCTACGAGCAGTACTTC. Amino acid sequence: CASSLGLAVAYEQYF.